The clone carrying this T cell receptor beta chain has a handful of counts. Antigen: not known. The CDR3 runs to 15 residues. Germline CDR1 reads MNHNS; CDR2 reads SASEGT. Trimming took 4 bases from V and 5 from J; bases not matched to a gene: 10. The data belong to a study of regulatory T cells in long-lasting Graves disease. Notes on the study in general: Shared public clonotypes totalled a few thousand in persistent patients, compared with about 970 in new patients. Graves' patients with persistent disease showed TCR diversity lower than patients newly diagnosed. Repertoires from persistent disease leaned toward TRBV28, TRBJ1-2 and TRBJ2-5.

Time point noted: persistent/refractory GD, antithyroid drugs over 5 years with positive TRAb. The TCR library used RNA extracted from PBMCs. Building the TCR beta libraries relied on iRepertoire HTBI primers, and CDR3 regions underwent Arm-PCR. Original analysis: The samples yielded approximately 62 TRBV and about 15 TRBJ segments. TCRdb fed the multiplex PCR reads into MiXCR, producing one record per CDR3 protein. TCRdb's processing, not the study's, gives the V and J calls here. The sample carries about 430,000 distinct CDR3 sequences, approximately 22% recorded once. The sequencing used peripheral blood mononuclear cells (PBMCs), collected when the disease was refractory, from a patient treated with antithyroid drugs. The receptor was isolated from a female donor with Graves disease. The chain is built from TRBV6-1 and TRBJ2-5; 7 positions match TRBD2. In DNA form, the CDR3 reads TGTGCCAGCAGTGCCTTGTCGGGAGGCGGGGAGACCCAGTACTTC. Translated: CASSALSGGGETQYF.